This record looks at one T cell receptor (beta chain) sequence and its context. The count of this clone is one. This receptor's antigen is unknown. No base-level quality is on record; no much larger clone is a single base apart. For the CD8 naive samples, CD45RO-negative cells were positively selected for CCR7, yielding a CD45RA+CCR7+ population from which TemRA cells were excluded. The donors were healthy, HIV-negative adults with no recently reported acute infections or vaccinations. Every donor was a Caucasian adult residing in Nashville, Tennessee, USA. Blood was collected by leukapheresis, and PBMCs were isolated by Ficoll-Histopaque density gradient centrifugation and then cryopreserved in liquid nitrogen vapor phase. Analytical flow cytometry was used to check the purity and quantity of every magnetically sorted T cell population. Each sorted fraction had its genomic DNA isolated and then quantified by UV absorbance on a Nanodrop 2000c.

The CDR3, cysteine through phenylalanine, is 14 amino acids long. The entry retains the CDR3 DNA only, 42 bases that are in frame from base 1. The germline V gene (reference sequence) gives CDR1 as GTSNPN and CDR2 as SVGIG. V is reduced by 2 bases and J by 0 bases, leaving a spacing of 11 bases between them. TCR CDR3 regions were amplified from genomic DNA by multiplex PCR using the deep immunoSEQ assay. Genomic DNA extracted from each cell subset was distributed evenly over all wells of several immunoSEQ 96-well plates, and each plate served as one replicate. For sorted subsets, roughly 0.2 ug genomic DNA, equal to some 28,000 T cell genomes, was loaded into each replicate PCR. Purified libraries were measured with a Qubit 3.0 fluorometer, size-checked on a Bioanalyzer 2100, and measured again with the KAPA Library Quantification kit. Every immunoSEQ 96-well plate was sequenced on a separate single-read 150-cycle Illumina NextSeq 550 flow cell. As for the original processing: The immunoSEQ output contained only junctional sequences without quality scores, so filtering could not match that applied to full-length reads. Sequences were annotated with PyIR, a Python wrapper for IgBLAST v1.9, using IMGT germline references to assign V/J genes and CDR3. Reads with weak V/J assignments (E-value above 1e-6), missing CDR3, stop codons, out-of-frame junctions, or ambiguous translated residues were removed. A V3J clonotype was defined by an identical inferred V gene, J gene, and CDR3 amino acid sequence. Percentage overlap between repertoires was computed as shared unique clonotypes divided by the size of the smaller repertoire. Three approaches were used to assess repertoire richness: RTK rarefaction, the Chao1 estimator, and Recon v2.1 estimates of unobserved clonotypes. For all TCRbeta clonotypes obtained by the gDNA method from four donors, generation probabilities were computed with OLGA. TCRdb obtained this table from immuneACCESS and retained in-frame rearrangements with V and J assigned. These tables miss some clones; where compared with another copy, unresolved V genes account for less than half of the shortfall, and the remainder is unexplained. The V and J calls and the clone size are those of that table, but D and trimming were determined from the DNA. The sample data list about 2 million clones, and approximately 95% of these were observed just once. The ten most abundant clones make up approximately 1.2% of the sample.

This record belongs to a study of shared clonotypes between healthy human individuals (dated by TCRdb to the early 2020s). About the study as a whole: Two women and a few men aged 18 to 49 years were included in the cohort. For each donor, CD4 naive and CD4 memory were each given three plates, CD8 naive was given two plates, and CD8 memory was given one plate. To estimate repertoire size and how much clonotypes are shared between individuals, the study performed deep sequencing of blood TCR repertoires from 4 to 6 healthy adults. Libraries were prepared and TCR repertoires were sequenced by different laboratories using diverse techniques, in order to increase sequencing depth and limit assay-specific biases. Leukapheresis yielded between about 0.9 and 10 billion PBMCs per donor. Broader findings and caveats from the paper: Approximately 5% of naive CD4, 3.5% of naive CD8, roughly 2.4% of memory CD4, and about 0.4% of memory CD8 clonotypes were shared across several donors. Only blood was sampled, and tissue TCR repertoires likely differ from those in blood. Larger estimated clonotype richness was generally found for naive subsets than for memory subsets. Because the study included a small number of donors, the genetic and exposure-history diversity represented was limited. Based on pairwise subsampling, the degree of clonotype sharing among donors was expected to be affected by sequencing depth. Incomplete sequencing was indicated by rarefaction of sorted-subset datasets, despite the large sequencing depth. Compared with non-shared clonotypes, the clonotypes found in all four sorted-subset donors had higher generation probabilities.

Here the chain combines TRBV30 and TRBJ2-7; a tentative D call is TRBD2 (5 bases match). This clonotype was sampled from a man between 18 and 35 years old in good health. Sequencing was done on a sample of naive CD8+ T cells sorted from blood. Taken with the paper, the label for cell subset or site translates to: CD45RA+CCR7+. The CDR3 protein is CAWSREGGSYEQYF. At the DNA level, the sequence is TGTGCCTGGAGTCGGGAAGGAGGCTCCTACGAGCAGTACTTC.